This entry features one T cell receptor beta chain sequence. Its antigen is unknown. This table comes from immunoSEQ multiplex PCR, and its TCRdb copy is limited to in-frame clones, with some not included. There are some 1 million clones in the sample; 65% to 75% occur only once, and approximately 1.5% lies in the top ten. This sample is part of a study of shared clonotypes between healthy human individuals. Regarding the study as a whole: Sharing across four donors was seen in roughly 5% of naive CD4 clonotypes. Generally, estimated richness proved larger in naive subsets than it did in memory subsets.

The CDR3 is made up of 15 amino acids. Germline V CDR1 and CDR2: SNHLY, FYNNEI. V shed 8 bases and J 5 bases; nucleotides not matched to a gene: 12. The genes are TRBV2 and TRBJ2-5; 9 bases match TRBD1. The sample was memory CD4+ T cells sorted from blood. Subset given: CD45RA-negative fraction. The TCR was taken from a man younger than 35 in good health. The CDR3 DNA follows: TGTGCCAGCCAACAACAGGGGGCGATCAGGGAGACCCAGTACTTC. Its translation: CASQQQGAIRETQYF.